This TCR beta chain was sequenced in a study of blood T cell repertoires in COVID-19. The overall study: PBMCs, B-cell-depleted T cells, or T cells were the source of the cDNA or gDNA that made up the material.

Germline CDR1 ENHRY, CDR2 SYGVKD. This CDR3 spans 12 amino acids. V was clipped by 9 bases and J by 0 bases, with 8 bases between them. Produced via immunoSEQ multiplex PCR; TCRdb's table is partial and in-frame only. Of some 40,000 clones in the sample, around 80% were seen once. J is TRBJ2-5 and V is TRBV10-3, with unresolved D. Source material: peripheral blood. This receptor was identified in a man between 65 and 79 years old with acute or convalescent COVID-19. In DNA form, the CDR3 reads TGTGCCATTGGCCGCCACCAAGAGACCCAGTACTTC. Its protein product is CAIGRHQETQYF.